The subject of this entry is one T cell receptor (beta chain). Its matching antigen is unknown. These data come from a study of CD8+CD57+ T cells in acquired aplastic anemia. Study results and caveats: Patients and controls shared 25 to 35 CD8+ CDR3 sequences, highly expressed in patients.

The authors sequenced patients whose flow cytometry had shown CD8+CD57+ cell expansion. Patients, without exception, had severe acquired aplastic anemia. Patients were treatment-naive when blood was sampled. CDR3 and TCR beta VDJ profiling relied on genomic DNA as the template. TCRdb re-analysed the reads in MiXCR, keeping a single row per CDR3 protein. The repertoire holds 150,000 to 200,000 distinct CDR3 sequences, with 71% as singletons. Input material: sorted CD4+, CD8+, or CD8+CD57+ T cells (not recorded which) from PBMCs. This receptor was obtained from a human donor with aplastic anemia.

The CDR3 DNA follows: TGCAGCGTTGAAGAGGGGCGGGACAGACCTAACTATGGCTACACCTTC. Amino acid sequence: CSVEEGRDRPNYGYTF. The V gene is TRBV29-1, the J gene TRBJ1-2; 7 positions match TRBD1. Germline CDR1 and CDR2: SQVTM and ANQGSEA. This CDR3 comprises 16 residues. J lost 0 bases, V lost 0 bases, and 7 bases had no gene match.